A selection of T cell receptor beta chains follows, all from one sample in a study of cytomegalovirus exposure and HLA in healthy donors. The table came from immunoSEQ multiplex PCR; TCRdb's copy has only in-frame clones and leaves some out. The sample has 100,000 or so clones; around three quarters are singletons. Sequencing was carried out using PBMCs. Source of these receptors: a middle-aged woman in good health and CMV-seronegative. CDR3s include the opening cysteine and the closing phenylalanine or tryptophan. The D gene is left open where the match is weak. Expanded clones are given a class, and other clones once, few, many or no size at all.

NA,16,NA,TRBJ1-5,TRBV6-6,TGTGCCAGCAGTGCACCAGGGATTGCGAGCAATCAGCCCCAGCATTTT,CASSAPGIASNQPQHF
NA,14,NA,TRBJ2-7,TRBV11-2,TGTGCCAGCAGCTTAGCGCACACTAACCACGAGCAGTACTTC,CASSLAHTNHEQYF
NA,15,NA,TRBJ2-3,TRBV7-2,TGTGCCAGCAGCATCGGGGGACCTAGCACAGATACGCAGTATTTT,CASSIGGPSTDTQYF
NA,17,NA,TRBJ2-3,TRBV19,TGTGCCAGTAGTATAGATCGTGGCAGGGGAAGGGCAGATACGCAGTATTTT,CASSIDRGRGRADTQYF
NA,11,NA,TRBJ1-1,TRBV5-6,TGTGCCAGCAGCTTAAGGGGTGAAGCTTTCTTT,CASSLRGEAFF
TRBD2,16,few,TRBJ2-1,TRBV25-1,TGTGCCAGCAGTGAAACTCTAGCGGGAGGTGATGGTGAGCAGTTCTTC,CASSETLAGGDGEQFF
NA,16,NA,TRBJ2-1,TRBV7-2,TGTGCCAGCAGCTTAGGGGCGGGGAGCTCCTACAATGAGCAGTTCTTC,CASSLGAGSSYNEQFF
NA,16,NA,TRBJ2-3,TRBV28,TGTGCCAGCAGCCCAAGCCCCCCTCATAGCACAGATACGCAGTATTTT,CASSPSPPHSTDTQYF
NA,13,few,TRBJ1-1,TRBV6-6,TGTGCCAGCAGCCGGGACTGGAACACTGAAGCTTTCTTT,CASSRDWNTEAFF
TRBD2,18,once,TRBJ2-2,TRBV7-8,TGTGCCAGCAGCCCAGGGGGAGCGGGGGGCCTATTCACCGGGGAGCTGTTTTTT,CASSPGGAGGLFTGELFF
NA,13,NA,TRBJ1-5,TRBV7-2,TGTGCCAGCAGCTTAGACAGGGCCGAGCCCCAGCATTTT,CASSLDRAEPQHF
NA,13,NA,TRBJ2-5,TRBV6-1,TGTGCCAGCAGTGAAAACAGGGAAGAGACCCAGTACTTC,CASSENREETQYF
TRBD2,15,NA,TRBJ2-3,TRBV7-8,TGTGCCAGCAGCTTAGCGTCGGGAGGCGCAGATACGCAGTATTTT,CASSLASGGADTQYF
TRBD2,16,NA,TRBJ2-7,TRBV23-1,TGCGCCAGCAGTCAATCCCCTAGCGGGAGAATCAACGAGCAGTACTTC,CASSQSPSGRINEQYF
TRBD2,18,NA,TRBJ2-7,TRBV6-4,TGTGCCAGCAGTGACTCGACACGACCGGGACTAGCGACCTACGAGCAGTACTTC,CASSDSTRPGLATYEQYF
NA,14,NA,TRBJ1-1,TRBV6-1,TGTGCCAGCAGTGAAGGCGATTTGAACACTGAAGCTTTCTTT,CASSEGDLNTEAFF
NA,15,NA,TRBJ1-4,TRBV4-1,TGCGCCAGCAGGCCCCAAGGGGGTCCTAATGAAAAACTGTTTTTT,CASRPQGGPNEKLFF
TRBD2,15,NA,TRBJ2-7,TRBV9,TGTGCCAGCAGCGTAGAAGGGACTAGCGGGAGAGAGCAGTACTTC,CASSVEGTSGREQYF
TRBD1,13,NA,TRBJ1-4,TRBV29-1,TGCAGCGTCGCCCCAGGGGGCCGTGAAAAACTGTTTTTT,CSVAPGGREKLFF
TRBD1,11,few,TRBJ2-3,TRBV30,TGTGCCTGGAGTGGGGGACAGGTGGAGTATTTT,CAWSGGQVEYF
NA,15,NA,TRBJ2-2,TRBV9,TGTGCCAGCAGCGTTACGGGAGCGAACACCGGGGAGCTGTTTTTT,CASSVTGANTGELFF
NA,13,NA,TRBJ1-2,TRBV5-1,TGCGCCAGCAGGCTAACAGCGGGCTATGGCTACACCTTC,CASRLTAGYGYTF
NA,12,NA,TRBJ2-7,TRBV6-6,TGTGCCAGCAGTTACGACAGAAGACATGCCTACTTC,CASSYDRRHAYF
TRBD2,14,NA,TRBJ2-3,TRBV7-9,TGTGCCAGCGGGGCTAGCGGGATTCAAGATACGCAGTATTTT,CASGASGIQDTQYF
NA,14,NA,TRBJ1-5,TRBV30,TGTGCCTGGAGTGGAGACACTAGCAATCAGCCCCAGCATTTT,CAWSGDTSNQPQHF
TRBD2,16,NA,TRBJ2-3,TRBV30,TGTGCCTGGAGACCGACTAGCGGGGGTTTCACAGATACGCAGTATTTT,CAWRPTSGGFTDTQYF